This T cell receptor (beta chain) was sequenced in a study of blood T cell repertoires in COVID-19 (TCRdb year 2020). Regarding the study in general: Collaborator samples came from the United States, Italy and Spain and covered acute and convalescent phases of COVID-19. The prospective study material was composed of cDNA or gDNA derived from T cells, B-cell-depleted T cells, or PBMCs. Deeply sampled blood TCRbeta repertoires from subjects exposed to, actively infected with, or recovered from COVID-19 were included in the dataset. The repertoires were released in a freely available public database intended as a resource for research on the immune response to SARS-CoV-2. The samples were drawn from two sources: the first 160 participants of the ongoing ImmuneRACE study, and some 1,300 subjects contributed by 6 global collaborators. Nearly every sample came with metadata listing a de-identified subject ID, COVID-19 status, age in years and sex. Where available, HLA class I and class II types were obtained from metadata supplied by the sample provider rather than from assay-based typing. What the work shows at the level of the full study, not this receptor alone: The quantity of clinical and demographic metadata differed by source and by participant and was supplied without curation.

About this clone itself: Its antigen is still unknown. There are no base qualities to consult, and no much larger clone falls within one base.

TCRbeta CDR3 regions were amplified from genomic DNA using the immunoSEQ Assay, a bias-controlled multiplex PCR. The study's processing was this. The number of nucleated cells in each sample was estimated from the amplification of reference gene primers within the assay. To quantify the absolute abundance of each unique TCRbeta CDR3 rearrangement, sequence reads were collapsed and filtered. For each sample, productive Simpson clonality was calculated as the square root of Simpson's diversity index across productive rearrangements. TCRdb retrieved this table from immuneACCESS and kept in-frame rearrangements only. Not all clones are present; in checked studies, unresolved V genes account for under half, and no reason is known for the remainder. The DNA was the basis for D and trimming; V, J and clone size are from that table. The sample table holds nearly 25,000 clones, of which 65% to 80% were seen once. Jointly, the top ten make up approximately 7% of the sample.

There are 17 amino acids in the CDR3, from cysteine to phenylalanine inclusive. The retained sequence is limited to the CDR3, 51 bases, with the frame set at the first base. V loses 0 bases of germline sequence and J loses 1 base, and the interval between the two ends is 11 bases. According to the germline V gene, CDR1 reads SGDLS and CDR2 reads YYNGEE. One collaborating source in Seattle enrolled patients during active infection and followed them longitudinally through the course of disease. Whole blood was collected in K2EDTA tubes by collaborating institutions according to the institutions' own protocols. For TCRbeta analysis, collaborators shipped samples in one of three forms: frozen whole blood, isolated PBMCs, or DNA extracted from either of those sample types.

The sequence links TRBV9 to TRBJ2-6; the D gene is perhaps TRBD2, on 6 matching bases. Sequenced material: peripheral blood. The TCR comes from a man between 50 and 59 years old with COVID-19, enrolled during active disease. The DNA sequence reads TGTGCCAGCAGCGTAGAGCAGGGAGGATCTGGGGCCAACGTCCTGACTTTC. This translates into CASSVEQGGSGANVLTF.